The sequence of this T cell receptor (beta chain) was determined in a study of OX40 agonist ivuxolimab in advanced cancers. Background on the study: Patients in the trial were receiving intravenous ivuxolimab every 2 weeks, at doses of 0.01 to 10 mg/kg.

Repertoires were generated with immunoSEQ multiplex PCR, while TCRdb's copy carries only in-frame clones and drops some. This sample carries around 150,000 clones, approximately 94% of them seen once, and the ten largest clones take roughly 1%. Germline lookup yields CDR1 SQVTM and CDR2 ANQGSEA. The CDR3 is 14 amino acids. The V end lost 7 bases, the J end lost 6 bases, and 21 bases lay between the germline ends. This specimen consisted of CD4+ or CD8+ T cells sorted from blood, obtained in a trial of the OX40 agonist ivuxolimab. The V gene is TRBV29-1, the J gene TRBJ1-1, with D tentatively TRBD1 (5 bases). The receptor was derived from an adult with an advanced solid tumor such as melanoma, head and neck, liver or kidney cancer. The CDR3 loop is CSAGGVGRGAEAFF. The CDR3 nucleotides are TGCAGCGCTGGGGGTGTAGGGCGGGGGGCTGAAGCTTTCTTT.